This T cell receptor (beta chain) was retrieved from a study of shared clonotypes between healthy human individuals. Original methodology: ImmunoSEQ supplied junction-only sequences lacking quality scores, so filtering was different. Only in-frame clones appear in the TCRdb table, and some are missing; sequencing was by immunoSEQ multiplex PCR. V, J and clone size derive from that table, while D and trimming were established from the DNA sequence. This table has about 2 million clones, 85% to 95% appearing once. Germline lookup yields CDR1 MNHNS and CDR2 SASEGT. The CDR3 covers 16 residues. The V end lost 3 bases, the J end lost 2 bases, and 14 bases lay between the germline ends. Terminally differentiated effector memory CD45RA+ cells were excluded by CCR7 positive selection of CD45RO-negative cells.

The rearrangement uses TRBV6-1 and TRBJ2-1; D is possibly TRBD2 (5 bases). This TCR came from a man between 18 and 35 years old in good health. Sequenced input: naive CD8+ T cells sorted from blood. The CDR3 nucleotides read TGTGCCAGCAGTGAGAGACGGGAAGACGCCTACAATGAGCAGTTCTTC. Amino acid sequence: CASSERREDAYNEQFF.